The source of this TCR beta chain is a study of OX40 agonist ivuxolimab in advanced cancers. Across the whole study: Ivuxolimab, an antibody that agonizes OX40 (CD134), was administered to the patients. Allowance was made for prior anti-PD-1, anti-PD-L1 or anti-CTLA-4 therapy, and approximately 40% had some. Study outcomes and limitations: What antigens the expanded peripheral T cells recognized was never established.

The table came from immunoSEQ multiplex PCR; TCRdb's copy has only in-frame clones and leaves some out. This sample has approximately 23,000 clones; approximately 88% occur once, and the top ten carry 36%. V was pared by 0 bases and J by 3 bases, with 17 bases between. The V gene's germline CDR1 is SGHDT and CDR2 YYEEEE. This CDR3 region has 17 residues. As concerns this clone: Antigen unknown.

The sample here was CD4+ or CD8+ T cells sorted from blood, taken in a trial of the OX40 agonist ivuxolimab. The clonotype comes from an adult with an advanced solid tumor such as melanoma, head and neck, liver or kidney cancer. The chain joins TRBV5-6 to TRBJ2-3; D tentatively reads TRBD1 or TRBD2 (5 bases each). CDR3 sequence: CASSLGGRPPGTDTQYF. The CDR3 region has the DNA TGTGCCAGCAGCTTGGGGGGCCGACCCCCGGGGACAGATACGCAGTATTTT.